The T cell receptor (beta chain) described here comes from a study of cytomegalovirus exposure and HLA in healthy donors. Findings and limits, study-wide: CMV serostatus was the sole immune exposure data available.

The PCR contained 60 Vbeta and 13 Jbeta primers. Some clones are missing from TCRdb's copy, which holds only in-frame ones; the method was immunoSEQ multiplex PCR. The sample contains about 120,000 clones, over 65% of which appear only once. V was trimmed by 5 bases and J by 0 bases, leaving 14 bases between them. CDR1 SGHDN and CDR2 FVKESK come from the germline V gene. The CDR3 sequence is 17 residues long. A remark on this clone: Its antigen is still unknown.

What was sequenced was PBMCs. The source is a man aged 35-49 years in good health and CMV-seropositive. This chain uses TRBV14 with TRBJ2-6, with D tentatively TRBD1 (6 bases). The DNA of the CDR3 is TGTGCCAGCAGCGAACAGGGTTCGGCCTCTGGGGCCAACGTCCTGACTTTC. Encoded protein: CASSEQGSASGANVLTF.